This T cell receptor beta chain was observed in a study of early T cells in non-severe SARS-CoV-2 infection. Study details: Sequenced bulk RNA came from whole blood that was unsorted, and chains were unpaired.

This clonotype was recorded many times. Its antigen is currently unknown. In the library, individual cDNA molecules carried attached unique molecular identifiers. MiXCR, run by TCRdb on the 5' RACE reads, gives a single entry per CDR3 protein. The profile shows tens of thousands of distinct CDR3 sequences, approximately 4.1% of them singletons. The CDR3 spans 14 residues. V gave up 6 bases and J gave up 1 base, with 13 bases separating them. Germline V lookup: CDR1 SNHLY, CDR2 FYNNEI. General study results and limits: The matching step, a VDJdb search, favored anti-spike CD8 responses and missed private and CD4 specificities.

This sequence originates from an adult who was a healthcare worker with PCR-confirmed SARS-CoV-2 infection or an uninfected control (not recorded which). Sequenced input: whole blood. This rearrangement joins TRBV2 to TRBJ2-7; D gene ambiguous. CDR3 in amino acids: CASSGPTGSYEQYF. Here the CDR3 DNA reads TGTGCCAGCAGCGGACCGACTGGTTCCTACGAGCAGTACTTC.